Given below is one T cell receptor (beta chain) in context. It has no known antigen specificity. No qualities accompany the bases; no much larger clone lies one base away. V lost 6 bases and J lost 6 bases; the stretch between them is 8 bases long. The CDR3 numbers 12 residues from cysteine through phenylalanine. The sequence is cut down to CDR3 DNA, 36 bases in frame from base 1. CDR1 and CDR2 (MDHEN, SYDVKM) derive from the germline V gene. Participants were included only if at least one PBMC sample before ART initiation and at least two post-ART samples were available. Every participant with HIV received treatment in the United States of America. Cryopreserved samples of roughly 0.95-10 million PBMC were thawed and washed before DNA extraction. At the time of the earliest PBMC sample, participants with HIV were aged between about 20 and 60 years. Each participant contributed PBMC samples from 1-4 timepoints before ART initiation and 2-8 timepoints after ART initiation, with a median of 7 samples. Serial HIV viral load, CD4+ T-cell count, ART history and demographic data were obtained for every participant. Genomic DNA was extracted from unsorted PBMC with a Qiagen kit on a QIAcube, processed in batches of 12 samples.

This sample stems from a study of long-term antiretroviral therapy in people with HIV (dated by TCRdb to the early 2020s). Regarding the study in general: Collection of the earliest samples took place about a decade ahead of the 2015 WHO recommendation for immediate ART, at a time when ART was typically delayed until CD4 counts fell. Whether ART initiation and durable HIV suppression were associated with changes in peripheral blood TRB repertoire composition and diversity was tested in a retrospective serial study. A total of 192 cryopreserved PBMC samples were contributed to the cohort by 30 adults with confirmed HIV infection, with samples collected serially over a mean of approximately six years (range 1-12). About 35% of the 30 participants with HIV were female. No cross-contamination during QIAcube processing was shown when test extractions of a monoclonal T-cell line were performed alongside 30 to 40 polyclonal samples. Overall results and qualifications from the work: The samples span the years 2004 to 2017, and the ART regimens used at that time may not be as effective as current regimens. Since PBMC availability was limited, sequencing covered only the TCR beta chain, with no alpha chain pairing. Unsorted PBMC were profiled instead of sorted CD4+ and CD8+ T cells because pre-ART samples had limited cell numbers. Expanded TRB clones identified before ART initiation dominated the repertoire at all time points, although this dominance fluctuated and declined in many PLHIV after ART. ART initiation was associated with a significant increase in TRB diversity, but diversity stayed significantly below transplant donor controls even after long-term ART. HIV repertoires had narrower CDR3 length ranges than controls, and the network structure suggested an antigen-experienced repertoire that shifted only slightly toward naive after ART. No data were available on ART adherence, viral resistance or therapy changes, limiting inferences about post-ART repertoire changes.

Sequencing of the TRB variable region was done with the immunoSEQ hsTCRB v3.0 assay at survey level resolution. The targeted TRB sequencing depth was roughly 40,000-50,000 T-cell genomes per sample. Pooled TRB libraries were sequenced on an Illumina MiSeq with a v3 150-cycle kit. Processing in the source paper ran as follows. Repertoire analysis ran in R within a reproducible Nextflow workflow covering QC, data transformation and analysis. LymphoSeq2, an R package for AIRR-Seq data exploration, was used to implement custom analyses. A handful of samples that yielded fewer than 5000 total TRB sequences were excluded, so that 200 or so HIV repertoires were analyzed. Among the 170 to 200 retained HIV repertoires, some 60 were collected before ART initiation and 129 after ART initiation. Repertoires were downsampled to 5000 TRB nucleotide sequences, and summary statistics were averaged over 100 downsampling iterations. The analysis kept only TRB sequences whose CDR3 regions were at least seven amino acids long. Diversity was measured with a Shannon entropy-derived clonality score and the Gini coefficient. In the repertoire networks, any two of the top 5000 CDR3 amino acid sequences were connected whenever the two sequences differed by an edit distance of one. For TRB CDR3 amino acid sequences, GLIPH2 was used to predict antigen specificity groups and MHC restriction. CDR3 amino acid sequences were matched against VDJdb and McPAS-TCR to flag known CMV, EBV, HIV or tissue antigen associations. Pre-ART, post-ART and control groups were compared with Wilcoxon signed-rank tests and Holm-Bonferroni correction. TCRdb took over this immuneACCESS table, retaining in-frame rearrangements with V and J assigned. Such tables are incomplete; in checked studies, under half of the missing clones stem from an unresolved V gene, and the remainder is unexplained. For V, J and clone size, that table is used; D and trimming come from the DNA. The sample profile shows some 28,000 clones; over 90% of them were found once. The top ten clones comprise over 9% of the sample.

This clonotype originated in a man aged 35-49 years with HIV. The sequences come from unsorted PBMCs, collected 6.2 years after starting antiretroviral therapy. The chain couples TRBV28 to TRBJ2-2; the D gene assignment is ambiguous. The sequenced DNA is TGTGCCAGCAGGTCTAGTCCCGGGGAGCTGTTTTTT. Its coded protein is CASRSSPGELFF.